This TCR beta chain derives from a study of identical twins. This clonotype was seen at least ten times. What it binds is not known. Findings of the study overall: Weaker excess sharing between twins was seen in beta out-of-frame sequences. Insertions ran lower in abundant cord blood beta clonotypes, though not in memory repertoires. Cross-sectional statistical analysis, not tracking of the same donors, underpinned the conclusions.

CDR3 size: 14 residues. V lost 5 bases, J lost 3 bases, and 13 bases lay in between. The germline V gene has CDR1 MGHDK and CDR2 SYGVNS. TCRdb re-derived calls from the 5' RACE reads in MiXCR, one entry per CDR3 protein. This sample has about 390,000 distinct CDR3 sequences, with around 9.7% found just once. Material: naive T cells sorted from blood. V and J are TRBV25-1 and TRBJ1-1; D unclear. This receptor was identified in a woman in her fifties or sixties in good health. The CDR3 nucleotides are TGTGCCAGCAGTTTTTCCCCCGGGGACACTGAAGCTTTCTTT. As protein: CASSFSPGDTEAFF.